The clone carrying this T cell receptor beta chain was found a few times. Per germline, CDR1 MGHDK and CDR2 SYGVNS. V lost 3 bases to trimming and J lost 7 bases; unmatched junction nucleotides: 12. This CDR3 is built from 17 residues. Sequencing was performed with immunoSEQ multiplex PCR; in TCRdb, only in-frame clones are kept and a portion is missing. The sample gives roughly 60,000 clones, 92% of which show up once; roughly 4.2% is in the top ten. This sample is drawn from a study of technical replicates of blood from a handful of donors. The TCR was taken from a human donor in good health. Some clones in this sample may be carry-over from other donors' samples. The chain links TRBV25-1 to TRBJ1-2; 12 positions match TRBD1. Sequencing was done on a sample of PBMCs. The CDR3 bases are TGTGCCAGCAGTGACCCGGTAGGGGACAGGGGGCTTTTTGGCTACACCTTC. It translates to CASSDPVGDRGLFGYTF.